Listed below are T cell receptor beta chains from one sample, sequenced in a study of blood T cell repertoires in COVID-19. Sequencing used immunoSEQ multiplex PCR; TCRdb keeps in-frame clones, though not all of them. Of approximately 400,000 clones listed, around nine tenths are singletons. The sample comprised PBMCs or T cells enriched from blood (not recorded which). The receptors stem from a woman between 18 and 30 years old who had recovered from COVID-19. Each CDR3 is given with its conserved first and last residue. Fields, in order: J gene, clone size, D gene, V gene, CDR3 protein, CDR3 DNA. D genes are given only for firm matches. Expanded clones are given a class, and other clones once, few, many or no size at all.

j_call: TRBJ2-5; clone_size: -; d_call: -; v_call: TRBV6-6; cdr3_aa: CASSQGGTQYF; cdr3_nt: TGTGCCAGCAGCCAGGGGGGGACCCAGTACTTC
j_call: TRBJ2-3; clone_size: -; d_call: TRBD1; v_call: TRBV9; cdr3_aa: CASSSGTGADTQYF; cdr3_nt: TGTGCCAGCAGCAGCGGCACAGGGGCAGATACGCAGTATTTT
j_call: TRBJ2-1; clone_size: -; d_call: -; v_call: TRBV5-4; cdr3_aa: CASSLEGVEQFF; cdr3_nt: TGTGCCAGCAGCTTGGAGGGAGTTGAGCAGTTCTTC
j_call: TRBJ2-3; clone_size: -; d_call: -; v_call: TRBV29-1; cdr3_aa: CSGGGGTDTQYF; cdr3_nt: TGCAGCGGAGGGGGGGGCACAGATACGCAGTATTTT
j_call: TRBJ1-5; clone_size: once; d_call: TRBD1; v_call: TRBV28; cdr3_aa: CASSEGQGSNQPQHF; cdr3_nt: TGTGCCAGCAGTGAGGGACAGGGGAGCAATCAGCCCCAGCATTTT
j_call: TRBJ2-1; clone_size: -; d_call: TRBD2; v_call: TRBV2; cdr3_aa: CASSDPSGVFFF; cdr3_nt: TGTGCCAGCAGTGATCCTAGCGGGGTTTTTTTCTTC
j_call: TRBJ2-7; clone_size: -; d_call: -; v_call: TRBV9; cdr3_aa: CASSASGASYEQYF; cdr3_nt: TGTGCCAGCAGCGCGAGCGGTGCCTCCTACGAGCAGTACTTC
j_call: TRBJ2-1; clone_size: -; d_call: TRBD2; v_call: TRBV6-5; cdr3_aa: CATCRGGNNEQFF; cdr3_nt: TGTGCCACGTGCCGGGGGGGTAACAATGAGCAGTTCTTC
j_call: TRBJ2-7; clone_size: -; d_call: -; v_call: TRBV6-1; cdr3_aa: CASSVRLAGEYYEQYF; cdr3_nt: TGTGCCAGCAGTGTCCGCTTGGCAGGGGAATACTACGAGCAGTACTTC
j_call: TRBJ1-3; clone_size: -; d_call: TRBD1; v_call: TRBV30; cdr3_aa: CAGGQGSGNTIYF; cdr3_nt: TGTGCCGGGGGACAGGGCTCTGGAAACACCATATATTTT
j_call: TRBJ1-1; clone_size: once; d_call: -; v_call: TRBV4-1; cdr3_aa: CASSQDRQGGTEAFF; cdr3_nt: TGCGCCAGCAGCCAAGATCGTCAGGGTGGAACTGAAGCTTTCTTT
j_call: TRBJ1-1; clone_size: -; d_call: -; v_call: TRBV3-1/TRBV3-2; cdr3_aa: CASSQEISGEAFF; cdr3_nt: TGTGCCAGCAGCCAGGAAATCTCAGGTGAAGCTTTCTTT
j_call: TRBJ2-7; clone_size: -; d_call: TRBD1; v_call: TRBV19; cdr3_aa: CASSDRGLHEQYF; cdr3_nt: TGTGCCAGTAGTGACAGGGGGCTGCACGAGCAGTACTTC
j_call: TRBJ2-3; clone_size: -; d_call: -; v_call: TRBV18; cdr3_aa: CASSTGRLSTDTQYF; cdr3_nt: TGTGCCAGCTCCACAGGTCGGTTATCCACAGATACGCAGTATTTT
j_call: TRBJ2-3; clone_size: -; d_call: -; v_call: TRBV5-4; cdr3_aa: CASSFGAGPDTQYF; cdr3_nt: TGTGCCAGCAGCTTCGGTGCGGGTCCAGATACGCAGTATTTT
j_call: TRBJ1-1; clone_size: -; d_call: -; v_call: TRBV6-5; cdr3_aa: CASRPMQVNTEAFF; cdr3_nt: TGTGCCAGCAGGCCGATGCAGGTTAACACTGAAGCTTTCTTT
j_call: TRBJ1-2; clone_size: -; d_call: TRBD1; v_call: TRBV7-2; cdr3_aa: CASSLTGANYGYTF; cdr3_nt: TGTGCCAGCAGCTTGACAGGGGCAAACTATGGCTACACCTTC
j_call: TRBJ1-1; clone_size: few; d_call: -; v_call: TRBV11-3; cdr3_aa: CASSLVKIETEAFF; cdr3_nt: TGTGCCAGCAGCTTAGTTAAGATCGAGACTGAAGCTTTCTTT
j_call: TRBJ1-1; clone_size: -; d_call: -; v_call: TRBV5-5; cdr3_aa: CASSFGINTEAFF; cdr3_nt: TGTGCCAGCAGCTTTGGCATAAACACTGAAGCTTTCTTT
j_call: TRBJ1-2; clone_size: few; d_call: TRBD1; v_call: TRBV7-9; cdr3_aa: CASSTGTGGSNYGYTF; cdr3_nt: TGTGCCAGCAGCACGGGGACAGGGGGATCTAACTATGGCTACACCTTC
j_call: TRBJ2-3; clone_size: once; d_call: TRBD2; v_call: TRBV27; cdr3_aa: CASSSLAGTDTQYF; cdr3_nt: TGTGCCAGCAGTTCCCTAGCGGGCACAGATACGCAGTATTTT
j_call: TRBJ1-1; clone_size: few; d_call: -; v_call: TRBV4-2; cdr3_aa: CASSRGVGAFF; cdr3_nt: TGTGCCAGCAGCCGCGGAGTCGGGGCTTTCTTT
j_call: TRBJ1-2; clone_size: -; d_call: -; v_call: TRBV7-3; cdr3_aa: CASSLTGGQGMDGYTF; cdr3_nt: TGTGCCAGCAGCTTAACGGGTGGGCAGGGAATGGATGGCTACACCTTC
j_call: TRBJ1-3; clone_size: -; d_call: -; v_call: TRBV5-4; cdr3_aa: CASSLDAGPSGNTIYF; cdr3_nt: TGTGCCAGCAGCTTGGATGCAGGGCCTTCTGGAAACACCATATATTTT
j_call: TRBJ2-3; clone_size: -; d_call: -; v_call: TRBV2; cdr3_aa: CAIQGGTDTQYF; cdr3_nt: TGTGCCATCCAAGGGGGCACAGATACGCAGTATTTT
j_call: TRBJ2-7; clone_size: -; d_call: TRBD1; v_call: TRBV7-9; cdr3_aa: CASRRQGESYEQYF; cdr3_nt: TGTGCCAGCAGAAGACAGGGGGAATCCTACGAGCAGTACTTC
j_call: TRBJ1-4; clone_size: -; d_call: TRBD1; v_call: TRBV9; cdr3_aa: CASSVTTGGNEKLFF; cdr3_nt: TGTGCCAGCAGCGTAACCACAGGGGGCAATGAAAAACTGTTTTTT
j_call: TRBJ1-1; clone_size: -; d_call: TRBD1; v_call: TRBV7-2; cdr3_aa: CASSLDRGNEAFF; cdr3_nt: TGTGCCAGCAGCTTAGACAGGGGTAATGAAGCTTTCTTT
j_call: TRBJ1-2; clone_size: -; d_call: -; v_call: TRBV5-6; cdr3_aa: CASSFTSLQGTNYGYTF; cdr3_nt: TGTGCCAGCAGCTTCACTTCTCTGCAGGGAACTAACTATGGCTACACCTTC
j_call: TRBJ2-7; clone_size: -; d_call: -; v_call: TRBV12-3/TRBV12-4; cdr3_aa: CASSLQGYEQYF; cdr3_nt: TGTGCCAGCAGTTTACAGGGGTACGAGCAGTACTTC
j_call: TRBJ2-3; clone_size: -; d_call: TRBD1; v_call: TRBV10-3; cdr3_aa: CAISPGQGGDTQYF; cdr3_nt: TGTGCCATCAGTCCGGGACAGGGCGGGGATACGCAGTATTTT
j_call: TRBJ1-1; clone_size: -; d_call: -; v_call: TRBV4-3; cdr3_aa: CASSQSEVTTEAFF; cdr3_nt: TGCGCCAGCAGCCAGTCGGAGGTAACAACTGAAGCTTTCTTT
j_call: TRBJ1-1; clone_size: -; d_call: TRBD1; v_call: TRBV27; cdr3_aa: CASSLWGAAGGSVNTEAFF; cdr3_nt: TGTGCCAGCAGTTTATGGGGGGCGGCAGGGGGGTCCGTGAACACTGAAGCTTTCTTT
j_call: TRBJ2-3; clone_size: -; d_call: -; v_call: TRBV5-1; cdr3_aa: CASRPETKKTQYF; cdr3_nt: TGCGCCAGCAGACCCGAAACAAAAAAAACGCAGTATTTT
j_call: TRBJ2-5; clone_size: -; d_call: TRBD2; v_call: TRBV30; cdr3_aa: CAWSVLGGAVKETQYF; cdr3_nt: TGTGCCTGGAGTGTACTCGGGGGGGCGGTCAAAGAGACCCAGTACTTC
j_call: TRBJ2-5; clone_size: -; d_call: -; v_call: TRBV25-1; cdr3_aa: CASSFGSLVQETQYF; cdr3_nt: TGTGCCAGCAGTTTTGGCAGTCTTGTTCAAGAGACCCAGTACTTC
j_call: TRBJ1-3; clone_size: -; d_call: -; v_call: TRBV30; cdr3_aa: CAWSAPGNTIYF; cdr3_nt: TGTGCCTGGAGTGCCCCGGGAAACACCATATATTTT
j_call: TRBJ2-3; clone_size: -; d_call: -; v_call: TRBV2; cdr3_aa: CANQGGPSTDTQYF; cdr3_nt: TGTGCCAACCAGGGGGGCCCTAGCACAGATACGCAGTATTTT
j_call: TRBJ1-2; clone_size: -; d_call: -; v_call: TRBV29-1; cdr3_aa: CSVTYREGRYGYTF; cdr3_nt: TGCAGCGTTACGTACCGAGAAGGGAGATATGGCTACACCTTC
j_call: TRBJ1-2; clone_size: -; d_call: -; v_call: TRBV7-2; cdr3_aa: CASSPTGLTSYGYTF; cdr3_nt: TGTGCCAGCAGTCCTACAGGGTTAACGAGCTATGGCTACACCTTC